The 26 T cell receptor beta chains in this list originate from one sample, sequenced in a study of cytomegalovirus exposure and HLA in healthy donors. Both 60 Vbeta primers and 13 Jbeta primers went into the PCR. Sequenced by immunoSEQ multiplex PCR; TCRdb stores in-frame clones only, minus some. Counted here are about 180,000 clones, about four fifths occurring once; the ten biggest clones make up roughly 4.9%. The source material was PBMCs. Source of these receptors: a woman aged 18-35 years in good health and CMV-seropositive.

V gene TRBV6-5 combines with J gene TRBJ2-2, with D unclear. The V end lost 2 bases, the J end lost 9 bases, and 10 bases lay between the germline ends. The CDR3 sequence is 13 residues long. Looked up from germline, CDR1 is MNHEY and CDR2 is SVGAGI. The CDR3 loop reads CASSYEVPWELFF. In DNA form, the CDR3 reads TGTGCCAGCAGTTACGAGGTTCCTTGGGAGCTGTTTTTT.

The rearrangement uses TRBV7-6 and TRBJ1-5; possibly TRBD1 for D (6 bases). From germline, CDR1 is SGHVS and CDR2 FNYEAQ. V lost 4 bases and J 5 bases, leaving 15 bases between the germline ends. This CDR3 is built from 15 residues. DNA of the CDR3: TGTGCCAGCAGCTACGGTACAGGGAAGGATCAGCCCCAGCATTTT. This translates into CASSYGTGKDQPQHF.

The chain uses TRBV7-3 and TRBJ1-2; TRBD1 matches 10 bases. The length of the CDR3 is 15 residues. V lost 4 bases, J lost 7 bases, and 9 bases stayed unmatched. CDR1 and CDR2 from the germline V gene are SGHTA and FQGTGA. CDR3 amino acids: CASSYRDRGRGGYTF. Written as DNA, the CDR3 is TGTGCCAGCAGCTACCGGGACAGGGGTAGGGGTGGCTACACCTTC.

This chain links TRBV9 with TRBJ2-2, with a tentative D call TRBD2 (6 bases). Germline CDR1 and CDR2: SGDLS and YYNGEE. This CDR3 spans 14 amino acids. Deletions cut 9 bases from V and 4 bases from J, with 16 bases between. CDR3 in amino acids: CATSGTSFTGELFF. The CDR3, as DNA: TGTGCCACTTCGGGCACTAGCTTCACCGGGGAGCTGTTTTTT.

The chain carries TRBV2 and TRBJ2-5, with 10 bases lining up with TRBD2. Germline values: CDR1 SNHLY, CDR2 FYNNEI. After removal of 4 bases from V and 1 base from J, the junction contained 6 bases not matched to a gene. The CDR3 sequence is 16 residues long. In nucleotides, the CDR3 is TGTGCCAGCAGTGCGTTAGCGGGGGGAATCCAAGAGACCCAGTACTTC. Translated, it gives CASSALAGGIQETQYF. Looking up the rest from reference TRBV2 and TRBJ2-5 gives the full variable domain: EPEVTQTPSHQVTQMGQEVILRCVPISNHLYFYWYRQILGQKVEFLVSFYNNEISEKSEIFDDQFSVERPDGSNFTLKIRSTKLEDSAMYFCASSALAGGIQETQYFGPGTRLLVL.

A word on this clone: One end of the junction fails to match germline, which may point to a read error. V usage is TRBV7-7 and J usage is TRBJ2-3; possibly TRBD2 for D (6 bases). The CDR3 is 15 residues long. The germline CDR1 and CDR2 sequences are SSHAT and FNYEAQ (reference sequence). The DNA for the CDR3 is TGTGCTAGCAGCATCACCGGGACTGGGACAGATACGCAGTATTTT. Its translation: CASSITGTGTDTQYF.

The chain is built from TRBV5-1 and TRBJ2-2; 7 bases line up with TRBD2. This CDR3 has 14 amino acids. Germline values: CDR1 SGHRS, CDR2 YFSETQ. V dropped 6 bases and J dropped 4; count of bases not matched to a gene: 6. The CDR3 DNA follows: TGCGCCAGCAATCTCGGGGGGTCCACCGGGGAGCTGTTTTTT. Its translation is CASNLGGSTGELFF.

A single count supports this clone. The chain links TRBV4-2 to TRBJ1-1; no reliable D call. V lost 0 bases and J 6 bases, leaving 14 bases between the germline ends. The germline CDR1 and CDR2 sequences are LGHNA and YNFKEQ. The CDR3 has 15 residues. CDR3 amino acids: CASSQDPGPRAEAFF. CDR3 coding DNA: TGTGCCAGCAGCCAAGATCCGGGTCCGAGAGCTGAAGCTTTCTTT.

This chain links TRBV6-5 with TRBJ1-4; 8 nucleotides match TRBD1. J gave up 10 bases and V 6 bases, and 10 bases lay outside the gene matches. This CDR3 comprises 14 residues. CDR1 MNHEY and CDR2 SVGAGI come from the germline V gene. The CDR3 sequence: CASRIRQGWRKLFF. In nucleotides, the CDR3 is TGTGCCAGCAGGATAAGACAGGGGTGGAGAAAACTGTTTTTT.

Here the CDR3 reads CASSLAPLSSYEQYF. Here the CDR3 DNA reads TGTGCCAGCAGCTTAGCGCCTCTGAGCTCCTACGAGCAGTACTTC. V is TRBV7-9 and J is TRBJ2-7; D remains unclear. The CDR3 covers 15 residues. The germline V gene has CDR1 SEHNR and CDR2 FQNEAQ (reference sequence). With 0 bases removed from V and 0 bases from J, the gap between germline ends came to 9 bases.

V and J are TRBV5-4 and TRBJ2-3, with a possible D match to TRBD2 (5 bases). Germline CDR1 reads SGHNT; CDR2 reads YYREEE (reference sequence). V was pared by 0 bases and J by 4 bases, with 6 bases between. The CDR3 is 13 amino acids. CDR3 nucleotides: TGTGCCAGCAGCTTGGGGGGAGCAGATACGCAGTATTTT. It translates to CASSLGGADTQYF. The variable domain in full, completed from reference TRBV5-4 and TRBJ2-3, reads ETGVTQSPTHLIKTRGQQVTLRCSSQSGHNTVSWYQQALGQGPQFIFQYYREEENGRGNFPPRFSGLQFPNYSSELNVNALELDDSALYLCASSLGGADTQYFGPGTRLTVL.

This chain links TRBV30 with TRBJ2-7; D is uncertain. The CDR3 has 12 amino acids. The V end was cut by 2 bases, the J end by 5 bases, with 10 bases between. Looked up from germline, CDR1 is GTSNPN and CDR2 is SVGIG (reference sequence). The chain's CDR3 is CAWSLSTHEQYF. CDR3 DNA: TGTGCCTGGAGTCTGTCAACTCACGAGCAGTACTTC.

The chain recombines TRBV6-5 with TRBJ2-5, with 11 positions matching TRBD2. V lost 7 bases and J lost 8; bases outside the gene matches: 6. Germline CDR1 reads MNHEY; CDR2 reads SVGAGI. The CDR3 loop spans 13 amino acids. The CDR3 nucleotides read TGTGCCAGCACCAAGGGACTAGCGGCCACCCAGTACTTC. This encodes CASTKGLAATQYF.

The chain has TRBV28 and TRBJ1-1; D is possibly TRBD1 (5 bases). Germline assignment: CDR1 MDHEN and CDR2 SYDVKM. The CDR3 sequence is 14 residues long. V was pared by 6 bases and J by 2 bases, with 13 bases between. CDR3 nucleotide sequence: TGTGCCAGCAGGGGGCCCGGGGGAAACACTGAAGCTTTCTTT. Amino acid sequence: CASRGPGGNTEAFF.

The rearrangement links TRBV6-1 to TRBJ1-1; TRBD1 agrees at 8 bases. V was clipped by 6 bases and J by 4 bases; unmatched bases: 4. The CDR3 spans 13 residues. Per germline, CDR1 MNHNS and CDR2 SASEGT. CDR3 sequence: CASRTDRGTEAFF. In DNA form, the CDR3 reads TGTGCCAGCAGGACAGACAGGGGCACTGAAGCTTTCTTT.

V is TRBV5-4 and J is TRBJ1-4; TRBD1 matches at 7 bases. In germline, CDR1 is SGHNT, CDR2 YYREEE (reference sequence). The CDR3 extends over 14 amino acids. Trimming cost V 5 bases and J 4 bases; bases outside gene matches: 5. The CDR3 bases are TGTGCCAGCAGACGACAGGGCTTTAATGAAAAACTGTTTTTT. This sequence encodes CASRRQGFNEKLFF.

The chain joins TRBV9 to TRBJ2-3; D is undetermined. The CDR3 extends over 16 amino acids. Per germline, CDR1 SGDLS and CDR2 YYNGEE. Trimming left V 0 bases short and J 1 base short, with 12 bases between. CDR3 sequence: CASSVGGGLRTDTQYF. The CDR3 coding sequence is TGTGCCAGCAGCGTAGGCGGCGGCCTGCGCACAGATACGCAGTATTTT.

The rearrangement links TRBV7-2 to TRBJ1-1; a weak D match, TRBD1 (5 bases). Between the trimmed V and J ends, which lost 0 bases and 10 bases, there was a span of 21 bases. This CDR3 is built from 16 residues. Germline CDR1 reads SGHTA; CDR2 reads FQGNSA. DNA of the CDR3: TGTGCCAGCAGCTTAGCGACCGGGGGTCGGGTGAACGTAGCTTTCTTT. Protein sequence: CASSLATGGRVNVAFF.

The chain links TRBV6-5 to TRBJ2-1; 8 bases fit TRBD1. J lost 8 bases, V lost 6 bases, and 6 bases had no gene match. There are 13 residues in the CDR3. Germline loops: CDR1 MNHEY, CDR2 SVGAGI. CDR3: CASSPTGVDEQFF. The CDR3 bases are TGTGCCAGCAGCCCGACAGGGGTTGATGAGCAGTTCTTC.

The chain is built from TRBV7-3 and TRBJ2-5, with TRBD2 identical over 11 bases. Germline CDR1 SGHTA, CDR2 FQGTGA. V was pared by 1 base and J by 2 bases, with 3 bases of the junction left unmatched. The CDR3 is made up of 16 amino acids. In nucleotides, the CDR3 is TGTGCCAGCAGCTTAAATAGCGGGGGGGGACAAGAGACCCAGTACTTC. This codes for CASSLNSGGGQETQYF.

In regard to this clone: The sample has other DNA sequences that encode this CDR3 too. The chain uses TRBV5-6 and TRBJ2-7; no clear D gene. The germline gives CDR1 SGHDT, CDR2 YYEEEE. This CDR3 spans 11 amino acids. V lost 3 bases and J lost 1, with 2 bases in between. CDR3 protein: CASSSSYEQYF. Written as DNA, the CDR3 is TGTGCCAGCAGCTCATCCTACGAGCAGTACTTC. The whole variable domain, remainder taken from reference TRBV5-6 and TRBJ2-7, is DAGVTQSPTHLIKTRGQQVTLRCSPKSGHDTVSWYQQALGQGPQFIFQYYEEEERQRGNFPDRFSGHQFPNYSSELNVNALLLGDSALYLCASSSSYEQYFGPGTRLTVT.

The chain combines TRBV9 with TRBJ2-5; TRBD2 agrees at 9 bases. Germline CDR1 and CDR2: SGDLS and YYNGEE. V was clipped by 0 bases and J by 5 bases; unmatched bases: 5. The CDR3 totals 15 residues. CDR3 sequence (DNA): TGTGCCAGCAGCGTAGGGCTAGCGGGGATGGAGACCCAGTACTTC. It is translated as CASSVGLAGMETQYF.

The CDR3 DNA reads as TGTGCCAGCAGCTTACAAGAGCCCTCCTACGAGCAGTACTTC. This encodes CASSLQEPSYEQYF. The chain is built from TRBV7-6 and TRBJ2-7; no clear D. This CDR3 region has 14 residues. Germline V CDR1 and CDR2: SGHVS, FNYEAQ. Trimming stripped 2 bases from V and 0 bases from J, with 8 bases between.

The chain carries TRBV7-8 and TRBJ1-1, with unresolved D. Germline CDR1 and CDR2: SGHVS and FQNEAQ. Trimming cost V 0 bases and J 1 base, with 6 bases left between them. This CDR3 comprises 14 residues. The CDR3: CASSLARRNTEAFF. In DNA, the CDR3 is TGTGCCAGCAGCTTAGCCAGGCGGAACACTGAAGCTTTCTTT.

V is TRBV4-1 and J is TRBJ2-1, with a weak D call TRBD1 (8 bases). Germline values: CDR1 MGHRA, CDR2 YSYEKL. This CDR3 comprises 15 residues. Trimming took off 3 bases at V and 5 bases at J, with 14 bases between the two ends. The CDR3 sequence is CASSHRTGRDNEQFF. The CDR3 DNA reads as TGCGCCAGCAGCCACCGGACAGGGAGGGACAATGAGCAGTTCTTC.

This clone appeared a few times. The rearrangement joins TRBV29-1 to TRBJ2-2, with 8 bases that match TRBD1. V shed 5 bases, J shed 7 bases, and the junction held 12 bases outside the gene matches. The CDR3 is 15 amino acids. Germline V gene lookup returns CDR1 SQVTM and CDR2 ANQGSEA. CDR3 DNA sequence: TGCAGCGTTTATAGGAGAACCAGGGGGCGCGGGGAGCTGTTTTTT. Its protein is CSVYRRTRGRGELFF.